Following are 13 T cell receptor beta chains from one sample sequenced in a study of T cells in localized non-small cell lung cancer. Assay used: immunoSEQ multiplex PCR; TCRdb lists only in-frame clones, some missing. The sample shows some 5,100 clones, around 28% of them seen only once. Sequencing was performed on lung tumor tissue, taken before any cancer treatment. These receptors came from a female donor aged 60 or older with stage I lung adenocarcinoma.

This clone was observed a handful of times. This rearrangement joins TRBV6-8 to TRBJ2-7, with 10 bases that match TRBD2. J lost 2 bases, V lost 6 bases, and 7 bases had no gene match. This CDR3 contains 15 residues. Germline V lookup: CDR1 MNHGY, CDR2 SAAAGT. The CDR3 loop is CASRRLAGPTYEQYF. The CDR3 DNA reads TGTGCCAGCAGAAGACTAGCGGGCCCTACCTACGAGCAGTACTTC.

This clone was recorded a few times. The chain carries TRBV6-8 and TRBJ2-7; TRBD1 matches at 11 bases. The CDR3 is 14 residues long. Looked up from germline, CDR1 is MNHGY and CDR2 is SAAAGT. J gave up 4 bases and V 8 bases, and 7 bases lay outside the gene matches. CDR3: CASLRDRGLYEQYF. The CDR3 region has the DNA TGTGCCAGCCTCCGGGACAGGGGGTTATACGAGCAGTACTTC.

This clone showed up just a few times. V gene TRBV6-8 combines with J gene TRBJ1-2; TRBD1 matches 11 bases. With 6 bases clipped from V and 7 bases from J, the junction kept 10 bases outside the gene matches. CDR3 length: 15 residues. Germline values: CDR1 MNHGY, CDR2 SAAAGT. The CDR3 sequence is CASRGTGGLWTGYTF. The CDR3 nucleotides read TGTGCCAGCAGAGGGACAGGGGGTCTTTGGACTGGCTACACCTTC.

A few counts support this clone. The chain employs TRBV6-8 and TRBJ2-5; unclear D gene. V lost 0 bases and J 2 bases, leaving 10 bases between the germline ends. The CDR3 is 15 amino acids. Germline V gene data show CDR1 as MNHGY and CDR2 as SAAAGT. Here the CDR3 reads CASSYSTTEQETQYF. The DNA for the CDR3 is TGTGCCAGCAGTTACTCGACGACGGAACAAGAGACCCAGTACTTC.

The V and J genes are TRBV16 and TRBJ2-5; D may be TRBD1 (7 bases). The CDR3 is 16 amino acids. Germline CDR1 is KGHSY and CDR2 is FQNENV. The V gene lost 2 bases and the J gene lost 5 bases, with 18 bases spanning the gap. The CDR3 DNA sequence: TGTGCCAGCAGCCAAATAATGGAGGGGGCACGGGAGACCCAGTACTTC. Translated: CASSQIMEGARETQYF. Variable domain in full (rest from reference TRBV16 and TRBJ2-5): GEEVAQTPKHLVRGEGQKAKLYCAPIKGHSYVFWYQQVLKNEFKFLISFQNENVFDETGMPKERFSAKCLPNSPCSLEIQATKLEDSAVYFCASSQIMEGARETQYFGPGTRLLVL.

This clone was recorded a few times. V and J are TRBV19 and TRBJ2-7, with a weak D call TRBD2 (6 bases). V was trimmed by 1 base and J by 5 bases, leaving 15 bases between them. The CDR3 spans 15 residues. Looked up from germline, CDR1 is LNHDA and CDR2 is SQIVND (reference sequence). CDR3 in amino acids: CASSIVSTPGDEQYF. DNA for the CDR3: TGTGCCAGTAGTATAGTCTCCACCCCGGGGGACGAGCAGTACTTC.

The rearrangement joins TRBV6-8 to TRBJ2-2, with 9 nucleotides matching TRBD1. This CDR3 has 14 residues. Trimming removed 6 bases from V and 9 bases from J; junction bases left unmatched: 8. Germline CDR1 MNHGY, CDR2 SAAAGT. CDR3 nucleotides: TGTGCCAGCAGCCAACAGGGGGCGGAGAGGGAGCTGTTTTTT. Translating gives CASSQQGAERELFF.

This clone was counted a few times. The chain recombines TRBV6-8 with TRBJ2-7; the match to TRBD2 covers 7 bases. This CDR3 comprises 14 residues. The V gene's germline CDR1 is MNHGY and CDR2 SAAAGT. V lost 6 bases, J lost 0 bases, and 5 bases stayed unmatched. As DNA, the CDR3 is TGTGCCAGCAGAGCGGGGCCCTCCTCCTACGAGCAGTACTTC. Translation: CASRAGPSSYEQYF.

The rearrangement links TRBV11-3 to TRBJ1-3, with TRBD1 as a possible D gene (5 bases). Per germline, CDR1 SGHNT and CDR2 YENEEA. There are 14 residues in the CDR3. V was clipped by 6 bases and J by 4 bases, with 13 bases between them. The CDR3 nucleotides read TGTGCCAGCAGTTTTGGTGGGGACGGAAACACCATATATTTT. Protein: CASSFGGDGNTIYF.

The chain combines TRBV19 with TRBJ2-7, with TRBD2 matching 12 bases. Germline CDR1 reads LNHDA; CDR2 reads SQIVND (reference sequence). This CDR3 is 15 amino acids long. V gave up 5 bases and J gave up 6 bases; unmatched junction bases: 8. The CDR3 coding sequence is TGTGCCAGTAGTCCACCTAGCGGGAGGGCTAGCGAGCAGTACTTC. It yields the protein CASSPPSGRASEQYF.

V gene TRBV28 combines with J gene TRBJ2-3, with 7 bases matching TRBD2. The CDR3 extends over 15 amino acids. Looked up from germline, CDR1 is MDHEN and CDR2 is SYDVKM. Trimming took 5 bases from V and 9 from J; bases not matched to a gene: 14. The CDR3 sequence is CASSLREGSGQTQYF. The CDR3, as DNA: TGTGCCAGCAGTCTAAGGGAGGGGAGCGGCCAAACGCAGTATTTT.

This clone was seen a handful of times. The rearrangement links TRBV10-3 to TRBJ2-3; D ambiguous. This CDR3 region has 12 residues. Germline values: CDR1 ENHRY, CDR2 SYGVKD. The germline V and J ends were trimmed by 2 bases and 4 bases, with 4 bases remaining between them. CDR3 DNA sequence: TGTGCCATCAGTGAGGAATCAGATACGCAGTATTTT. Translation gives CAISEESDTQYF.

This clone is classed as medium-sized. The chain uses TRBV6-8 and TRBJ1-1; D may be TRBD1 (5 bases). Germline-derived CDR1 and CDR2 are MNHGY and SAAAGT. The CDR3 is made up of 14 amino acids. Between the trimmed V and J ends, which lost 5 bases and 4 bases, there was a span of 14 bases. This CDR3 reads CASSTGGEFTEAFF. DNA for the CDR3: TGTGCCAGCAGTACCGGAGGGGAGTTCACTGAAGCTTTCTTT.